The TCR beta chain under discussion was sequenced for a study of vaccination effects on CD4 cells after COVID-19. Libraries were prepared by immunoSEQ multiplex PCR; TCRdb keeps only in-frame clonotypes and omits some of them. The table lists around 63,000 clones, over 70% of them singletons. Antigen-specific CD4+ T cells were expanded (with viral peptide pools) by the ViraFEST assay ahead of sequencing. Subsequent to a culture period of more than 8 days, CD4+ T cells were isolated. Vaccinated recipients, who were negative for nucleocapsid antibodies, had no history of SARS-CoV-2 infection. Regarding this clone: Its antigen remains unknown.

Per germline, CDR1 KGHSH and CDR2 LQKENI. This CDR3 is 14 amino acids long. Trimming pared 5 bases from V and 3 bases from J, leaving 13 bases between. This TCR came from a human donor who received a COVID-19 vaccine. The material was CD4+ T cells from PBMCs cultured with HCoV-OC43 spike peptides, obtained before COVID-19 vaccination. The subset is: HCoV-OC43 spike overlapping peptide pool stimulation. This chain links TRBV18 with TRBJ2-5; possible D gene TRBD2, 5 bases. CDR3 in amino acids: CASSSLGEKETQYF. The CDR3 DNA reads TGTGCCAGCTCATCATTGGGAGAGAAAGAGACCCAGTACTTC. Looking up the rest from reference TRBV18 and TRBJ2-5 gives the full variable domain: NAGVMQNPRHLVRRRGQEARLRCSPMKGHSHVYWYRQLPEEGLKFMVYLQKENIIDESGMPKERFSAEFPKEGPSILRIQQVVRGDSAAYFCASSSLGEKETQYFGPGTRLLVL.